This T cell receptor (beta chain) comes out of a study of CD8+CD57+ T cells in acquired aplastic anemia. Study context: Sorted CD4+ and CD8+ cells gave a mean 3.2 ug DNA, range 0.2 to 27.4 ug. Regarding the study as a whole: Overlapping CD8+ CDR3 repertoires of patients and controls contained around 31 shared sequences. For CD8+ Simpson's diversity, patients and controls showed no significant difference.

This clonotype was seen ten or more times. Its cognate antigen is unknown. The CDR3 is made up of 13 amino acids. Trimming shortened V by 7 bases and J by 5 bases, and 14 bases separated the two germline ends. Selection for sequencing was limited to patients who had shown CD8+CD57+ cell expansion by flow cytometry. Among the patients, none had received any therapy at the time of blood sampling. Genomic DNA was employed as the template in profiling TCR beta VDJ and CDR3. TCRdb re-derived calls from the reads in MiXCR, one entry per CDR3 protein. The sample records about 160,000 distinct CDR3 sequences, 45% to 55% being singletons.

This receptor was taken from a human donor with aplastic anemia. This chain uses TRBV12-3 or TRBV12-4 with TRBJ1-2; no reliable D call. The sequencing input was sorted CD4+, CD8+, or CD8+CD57+ T cells (not recorded which) from PBMCs. The DNA for the CDR3 is TGTGCCAGCATCCGACCGTGGGGTTATGGCTACACCTTC. Encoded protein: CASIRPWGYGYTF.